This record concerns one T cell receptor beta chain sequence. V was clipped by 6 bases and J by 12 bases; unmatched bases: 11. CDR1 and CDR2 (germline): MNHEY, SMNVEV (reference sequence). The CDR3 spans 15 residues. This record comes from a study of cytomegalovirus exposure and HLA in healthy donors. The overall study: Membership in the Caucasian-associated ancestry cluster was found for around four fifths of roughly 400 genotyped donors.

A multiplex PCR was run with 60 Vbeta primers and 13 Jbeta primers. Per the original methods: A later analysis tallied 65 million to 85 million unique TCR beta chains, 10 million to 12 million of them shared. Clones were sequenced by immunoSEQ multiplex PCR, and TCRdb holds only the in-frame ones, with some missing. V and J calls and clone size are copied from that table; D and trimming were computed from the DNA. The table shows roughly 140,000 clones, with roughly 70% occurring only once. The origin of this receptor is a man in his 60s in good health and CMV-seronegative. The sequenced sample consisted of PBMCs. The chain recombines TRBV27 with TRBJ1-6; 10 positions match TRBD1. CDR3 region: CASSSFRTGGQPLHF. CDR3 nucleotide sequence: TGTGCCAGCAGCAGTTTTCGGACAGGGGGTCAACCCCTCCACTTT.